One and the same sample provided the 28 T cell receptor beta chains below, sequenced in a study of OX40 agonist ivuxolimab in advanced cancers. The data were produced by immunoSEQ multiplex PCR, yet TCRdb's version contains in-frame clones alone and is incomplete. The profile shows approximately 88,000 clones, 88% of them singletons. The material was CD4+ or CD8+ T cells sorted from blood, obtained in a trial of the OX40 agonist ivuxolimab. The receptors were sampled from an adult with an advanced solid tumor such as melanoma, head and neck, liver or kidney cancer.

The CDR3 spells CASSPRSGGYTF. The CDR3 coding sequence is TGTGCCAGCAGCCCCCGGTCGGGCGGCTACACCTTC. This chain links TRBV13 with TRBJ1-2; D not certain. The CDR3 runs to 12 residues. V was trimmed by 5 bases and J by 8 bases, leaving 12 bases between them. CDR1 and CDR2 (germline): PRHDT, FYEKMQ (reference sequence).

The chain combines TRBV5-1 with TRBJ1-4; 9 bases map to TRBD1. Germline V gene data show CDR1 as SGHRS and CDR2 as YFSETQ. This CDR3 has 16 residues. V shed 0 bases, J shed 3 bases, and the junction held 3 bases outside the gene matches. The CDR3 here is CASSLGTGEANEKLFF. The CDR3 nucleotides are TGCGCCAGCAGCTTGGGGACAGGGGAGGCTAATGAAAAACTGTTTTTT. Combining the CDR3 with reference TRBV5-1 and TRBJ1-4 gives the whole variable domain KAGVTQTPRYLIKTRGQQVTLSCSPISGHRSVSWYQQTPGQGLQFLFEYFSETQRNKGNFPGRFSGRQFSNSRSEMNVSTLELGDSALYLCASSLGTGEANEKLFFGSGTQLSVL.

This clone has only a few counts. V and J are TRBV14 and TRBJ1-6; tentative D call: TRBD1 (6 bases). There are 13 residues in the CDR3. V was trimmed by 6 bases and J by 9 bases, leaving 12 bases between them. Germline V gives CDR1 SGHDN, CDR2 FVKESK. The CDR3 region is CASSRSGVSPLHF. CDR3 coding DNA: TGTGCCAGCAGTCGGTCAGGGGTTTCACCCCTCCACTTT.

The rearrangement links TRBV5-4 to TRBJ1-1; possibly TRBD1 for D (6 bases). The V gene's germline CDR1 is SGHNT and CDR2 YYREEE (reference sequence). The V end lost 1 base, the J end lost 1 base, and 11 bases lay between the germline ends. The CDR3 totals 15 residues. CDR3 sequence reads: CASSLNPDRNTEAFF. Here the CDR3 DNA reads TGTGCCAGCAGCTTGAACCCGGACAGGAACACTGAAGCTTTCTTT.

The chain uses TRBV6-5 and TRBJ1-6; D not certain. Germline-derived CDR1 and CDR2 are MNHEY and SVGAGI. Trimming took 7 bases from V and 10 from J, leaving 20 bases between them. This CDR3 region has 15 residues. The CDR3 protein is CASTATRVVESPLHF. The DNA of the CDR3 is TGTGCCAGCACCGCAACCCGCGTTGTGGAGTCACCCCTCCACTTT.

The chain joins TRBV28 to TRBJ2-3; TRBD1 might be the D (5 bases). CDR1 is MDHEN and CDR2 is SYDVKM in the germline V gene. This CDR3 comprises 11 residues. Trimming cost V 9 bases and J 5 bases, with 9 bases left between them. The CDR3 is CASLGVDTQYF. The DNA of the CDR3 is TGTGCCAGTTTAGGGGTAGATACGCAGTATTTT.

The rearrangement uses TRBV5-4 and TRBJ1-4; TRBD1 might be the D (6 bases). Trimming removed 2 bases from V and 1 base from J, with 12 bases in between. This CDR3 is built from 16 residues. The germline V gene has CDR1 SGHNT and CDR2 YYREEE (reference sequence). The CDR3 sequence: CASSLEPDRTNEKLFF. The CDR3 coding sequence is TGTGCCAGCAGCTTAGAACCGGACAGAACTAATGAAAAACTGTTTTTT.

The genes are TRBV19 and TRBJ1-5; TRBD1 agrees at 7 bases. The V gene end was trimmed by 2 bases and the J gene end by 4 bases; junction bases not matched to a gene: 2. The CDR3 has 14 residues. Germline CDR1 and CDR2: LNHDA and SQIVND (reference sequence). CDR3 region: CASSITGENQPQHF. CDR3 DNA sequence: TGTGCCAGTAGTATAACAGGGGAGAATCAGCCCCAGCATTTT.

The chain is built from TRBV30 and TRBJ2-6; D is perhaps TRBD2 (6 bases). Germline CDR1 GTSNPN, CDR2 SVGIG (reference sequence). Trimming stripped 3 bases from V and 2 bases from J, with 11 bases between. This CDR3 spans 15 amino acids. For the CDR3, the DNA is TGTGCCTGGAGCCGGGAGCGGGCTGGGGCCAACGTCCTGACTTTC. Its translation is CAWSRERAGANVLTF.

This sequence joins TRBV5-1 and TRBJ1-1; D is possibly TRBD1 (6 bases). V gave up 4 bases and J gave up 9 bases, with 13 bases separating them. The germline gives CDR1 SGHRS, CDR2 YFSETQ. The CDR3 totals 12 residues. The CDR3 DNA sequence: TGCGCCAGCAGCGAACAGGGAGGAAAAGCTTTCTTT. Translated: CASSEQGGKAFF.

This clone was recorded a few times. V gene TRBV9 combines with J gene TRBJ2-1; the match to TRBD2 covers 8 bases. Trimming removed 7 bases from V and 7 bases from J; junction bases left unmatched: 13. Germline-derived CDR1 and CDR2 are SGDLS and YYNGEE. There are 15 residues in the CDR3. CDR3 region: CASHSGSGGANEQFF. CDR3 in DNA: TGTGCCAGCCACTCTGGGAGCGGGGGTGCAAATGAGCAGTTCTTC.

This clone has just one count. CDR3 sequence: CASSQDRGGRLNEQFF. The CDR3 DNA sequence: TGCGCCAGCAGCCAAGATCGGGGGGGGCGACTCAATGAGCAGTTCTTC. This chain uses TRBV4-1 with TRBJ2-1; the match to TRBD2 covers 8 bases. The CDR3 contains 16 residues. V gave up 0 bases and J gave up 6 bases; unmatched junction bases: 7. Germline CDR1 MGHRA, CDR2 YSYEKL.

This chain connects TRBV25-1 to TRBJ2-2; 11 bases are shared with TRBD2. The CDR3 runs 16 residues. Germline loops: CDR1 MGHDK, CDR2 SYGVNS. Unmatched junction bases numbered 9, after V lost 10 bases and J lost 2 bases. The CDR3 is CATSLSGGANTGELFF. CDR3 coding DNA: TGTGCCACATCGCTTAGCGGGGGGGCCAACACCGGGGAGCTGTTTTTT.

The CDR3 bases are TGCGCCAGCAGCCAAGTGCCTAGCGGGGGGGTCACCGGGGAGCTGTTTTTT. Translated, it gives CASSQVPSGGVTGELFF. This sequence joins TRBV4-3 and TRBJ2-2; 12 bases align to TRBD2. After removal of 1 base from V and 4 bases from J, the junction contained 4 bases not matched to a gene. CDR1 is LGHNA, CDR2 YSLEER, per germline. The CDR3 sequence is 17 residues long.

This chain connects TRBV5-4 to TRBJ2-7; the D is unclear. Germline-derived CDR1 and CDR2 are SGHNT and YYREEE (reference sequence). This CDR3 comprises 15 residues. With 0 bases removed from V and 0 bases from J, the gap between germline ends came to 10 bases. This chain's CDR3 is CASSLGALSSYEQYF. As DNA, the CDR3 is TGTGCCAGCAGCTTGGGGGCACTAAGCTCCTACGAGCAGTACTTC.

The chain couples TRBV7-9 to TRBJ2-7; D gene ambiguous. V lost 7 bases, J lost 4 bases, and 11 bases lay in between. CDR3 length: 12 residues. Germline lookup yields CDR1 SEHNR and CDR2 FQNEAQ (reference sequence). The CDR3 loop is CASTSAAYEQYF. CDR3 in DNA: TGTGCCAGCACCTCGGCGGCGTACGAGCAGTACTTC.

V gene TRBV5-1 combines with J gene TRBJ1-1; no reliable D call. The V and J ends lost 4 bases and 1 base respectively, with 11 bases between them. The CDR3 has 14 residues. CDR1 is SGHRS, CDR2 YFSETQ, per germline. As DNA, the CDR3 is TGCGCCAGCAGCCCAACGGGCCGGAACACTGAAGCTTTCTTT. Translation gives CASSPTGRNTEAFF.

The V call is TRBV19, the J call TRBJ1-3, with a possible D match to TRBD1 (5 bases). Per the germline V gene, CDR1 is LNHDA and CDR2 is SQIVND (reference sequence). The V gene lost 7 bases and the J gene lost 2 bases, with 12 bases spanning the gap. The CDR3 is 14 amino acids. CDR3 DNA: TGTGCCAGTAAACGAGGGGCGCCTGGAAACACCATATATTTT. It specifies CASKRGAPGNTIYF.

This sequence joins TRBV5-1 and TRBJ1-2; 11 positions agree with TRBD1. The V segment lost 0 bases and the J segment 8 bases; nucleotides outside the gene matches: 6. Germline V gene sequence: CDR1 SGHRS, CDR2 YFSETQ. The CDR3 sequence is 15 residues long. The CDR3 region is CASSLAGQGAGGYTF. As DNA, the CDR3 is TGCGCCAGCAGCTTGGCCGGACAGGGGGCAGGAGGCTACACCTTC. Based on the CDR3 plus reference TRBV5-1 and TRBJ1-2, the full variable domain is KAGVTQTPRYLIKTRGQQVTLSCSPISGHRSVSWYQQTPGQGLQFLFEYFSETQRNKGNFPGRFSGRQFSNSRSEMNVSTLELGDSALYLCASSLAGQGAGGYTFGSGTRLTVV.

This rearrangement joins TRBV7-3 to TRBJ1-5; 8 bases are shared with TRBD1. V shed 5 bases and J 2 bases; nucleotides not matched to a gene: 2. The CDR3 has 14 amino acids. Germline V gives CDR1 SGHTA, CDR2 FQGTGA. CDR3: CASSMGQGNQPQHF. CDR3 sequence (DNA): TGTGCCAGCAGCATGGGACAGGGCAATCAGCCCCAGCATTTT.

This chain uses TRBV5-6 with TRBJ1-4; no clear D. The CDR3 sequence is 14 residues long. V lost 6 bases to trimming and J lost 8 bases, with 17 bases between them. Per germline, CDR1 SGHDT and CDR2 YYEEEE. CDR3 sequence reads: CASTPFWGEEKLFF. CDR3 coding DNA: TGTGCCAGCACCCCTTTTTGGGGTGAGGAAAAACTGTTTTTT.

The chain recombines TRBV15 with TRBJ2-5; TRBD2 agrees at 7 bases. Germline CDR1 and CDR2: LNHNV and YYDKDF (reference sequence). V shed 1 base, J shed 4 bases, and the junction held 9 bases outside the gene matches. This CDR3 has 16 residues. The CDR3 DNA reads as TGTGCCACCAGCAGAGGTGGGAGGGGCGGAGGAGAGACCCAGTACTTC. Translated, it gives CATSRGGRGGGETQYF.

The gene calls are TRBV5-1 and TRBJ2-1, with D possibly TRBD1 on 6 matching bases. Germline CDR1 SGHRS, CDR2 YFSETQ. The CDR3 has 14 residues. Trimming left V 4 bases short and J 9 bases short, with 17 bases between. CDR3 nucleotide sequence: TGCGCCAGCAGCGGGACGACAGGTTCGGGTGAGCAGTTCTTC. This gives the protein CASSGTTGSGEQFF.

The V and J genes are TRBV13 and TRBJ1-1; unclear D gene. CDR1 is PRHDT, CDR2 FYEKMQ, per germline (reference sequence). This CDR3 is built from 14 residues. Trimming removed 4 bases at V and 0 bases at J, with 9 bases between. Written as DNA, the CDR3 is TGTGCCAGCAGCTCACGAGGAGTGAACACTGAAGCTTTCTTT. Translated, it gives CASSSRGVNTEAFF.

In this sample, this clone turned up a few times. The rearrangement links TRBV25-1 to TRBJ2-3; D is unresolved. The length of the CDR3 is 13 residues. V was clipped by 7 bases and J by 5 bases, with 13 bases between them. The germline CDR1 and CDR2 sequences are MGHDK and SYGVNS. CDR3 sequence: CASNLVVGDTQYF. The CDR3 coding sequence is TGTGCCAGCAACTTAGTAGTAGGAGATACGCAGTATTTT.

The chain recombines TRBV5-1 with TRBJ1-2, with D unclear. This CDR3 is built from 19 residues. Germline V gene lookup returns CDR1 SGHRS and CDR2 YFSETQ. V was trimmed by 1 base and J by 2 bases, leaving 24 bases between them. CDR3: CASSLSLPLPLQANYGYTF. CDR3 coding DNA: TGCGCCAGCAGCTTGTCTCTTCCCCTCCCCCTTCAAGCGAACTATGGCTACACCTTC.

The chain links TRBV27 to TRBJ2-2, with D perhaps TRBD1 (5 bases). The ends were cut back, 6 bases at V and 4 bases at J, with 9 bases in the middle. This CDR3 contains 13 residues. Germline values: CDR1 MNHEY, CDR2 SMNVEV (reference sequence). CDR3 DNA sequence: TGTGCCAGCAGCGACAGAAGCACCGGGGAGCTGTTTTTT. Translating gives CASSDRSTGELFF.

This chain uses TRBV10-2 with TRBJ2-7, with D possibly being TRBD2 (6 bases). Deletions cut 9 bases from V and 6 bases from J, with 21 bases between. This CDR3 spans 14 amino acids. CDR1 and CDR2 from the germline V gene are WSHSY and SAAADI. CDR3 residues: CASTISPLGGEQYF. CDR3 DNA sequence: TGCGCCAGTACGATCAGTCCCTTGGGGGGCGAGCAGTACTTC.